This T cell receptor (beta chain) was observed in a study of cytomegalovirus exposure and HLA in healthy donors. A remark on this clone: Antigen unknown.

The study, taken as a whole, reports: In an earlier analysis, productive rearrangement rates for most beta V segments clustered near 87% or 30%. Per a later analysis, about 15,000 TCR beta sequences showed association with HLA alleles at 0.05 false discovery rate. Presence/absence analyses took donor sequencing depth as roughly uniform.

The CDR3 is 15 amino acids. V shed 0 bases and J 6 bases; nucleotides not matched to a gene: 7. Germline V gene lookup returns CDR1 SGHRS and CDR2 YFSETQ. Vbeta (60) and Jbeta (13) primers were used in the PCR. Per the original methods: There were 80 million to 95 million unique TCR beta chains by a later count, and approximately 11 million of them were shared. Clones were read by immunoSEQ multiplex PCR, and TCRdb kept only the in-frame ones, dropping some. V, J and clone size are taken as reported in that table, and D and trimming were inferred from the DNA itself. This sample's table has over 100,000 clones.

The specimen sequenced was PBMCs. The clonotype was recovered from a man in his thirties or forties in good health and CMV-seronegative. This sequence joins TRBV5-1 and TRBJ1-1, with TRBD1 identical over 8 bases. The CDR3 DNA reads as TGCGCCAGCAGCTTGGACCCAGGGGGCGCGGCTGAAGCTTTCTTT. Its translation: CASSLDPGGAAEAFF.